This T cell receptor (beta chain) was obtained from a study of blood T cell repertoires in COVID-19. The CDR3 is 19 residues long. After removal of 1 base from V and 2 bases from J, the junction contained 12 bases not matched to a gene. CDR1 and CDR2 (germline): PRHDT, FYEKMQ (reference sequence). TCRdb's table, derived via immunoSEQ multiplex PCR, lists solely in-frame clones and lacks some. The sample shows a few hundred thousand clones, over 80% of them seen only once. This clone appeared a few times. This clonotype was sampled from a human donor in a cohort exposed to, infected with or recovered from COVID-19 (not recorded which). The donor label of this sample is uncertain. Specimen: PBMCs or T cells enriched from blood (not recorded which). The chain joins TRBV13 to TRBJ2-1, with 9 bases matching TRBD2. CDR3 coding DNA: TGTGCCAGCAGCTTAGAGCCTAGCGGGGTCAAGTTAACCTACAATGAGCAGTTCTTC. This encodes CASSLEPSGVKLTYNEQFF. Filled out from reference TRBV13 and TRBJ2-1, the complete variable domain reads AAGVIQSPRHLIKEKRETATLKCYPIPRHDTVYWYQQGPGQDPQFLISFYEKMQSDKGSIPDRFSAQQFSDYHSELNMSSLELGDSALYFCASSLEPSGVKLTYNEQFFGPGTRLTVL.